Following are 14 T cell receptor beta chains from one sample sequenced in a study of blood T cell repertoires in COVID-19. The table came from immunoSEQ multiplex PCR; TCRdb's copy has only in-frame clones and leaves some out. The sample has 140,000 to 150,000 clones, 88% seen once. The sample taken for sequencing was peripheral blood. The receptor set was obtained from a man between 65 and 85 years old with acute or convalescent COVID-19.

The CDR3 DNA follows: TGTGCCAGCAGCTTTCCCAACCAGGTTGGGGCCAACGTCCTGACTTTC. This translates into CASSFPNQVGANVLTF. The rearrangement joins TRBV7-3 to TRBJ2-6; D gene uncertain. V shed 3 bases and J shed 3 bases, with 12 bases lying between them. Per the germline V gene, CDR1 is SGHTA and CDR2 is FQGTGA. This CDR3 has 16 residues.

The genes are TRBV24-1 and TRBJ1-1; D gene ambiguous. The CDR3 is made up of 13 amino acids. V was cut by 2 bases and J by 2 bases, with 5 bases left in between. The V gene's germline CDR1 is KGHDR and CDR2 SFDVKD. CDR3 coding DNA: TGTGCCACCAGTGATTCTTATAACACTGAAGCTTTCTTT. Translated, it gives CATSDSYNTEAFF.

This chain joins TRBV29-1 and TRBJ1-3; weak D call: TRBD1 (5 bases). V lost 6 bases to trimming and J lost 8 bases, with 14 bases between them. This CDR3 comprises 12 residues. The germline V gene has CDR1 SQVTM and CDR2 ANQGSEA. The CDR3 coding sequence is TGCAGCGTCCCTGGCGGAGGGGACACCATATATTTT. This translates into CSVPGGGDTIYF.

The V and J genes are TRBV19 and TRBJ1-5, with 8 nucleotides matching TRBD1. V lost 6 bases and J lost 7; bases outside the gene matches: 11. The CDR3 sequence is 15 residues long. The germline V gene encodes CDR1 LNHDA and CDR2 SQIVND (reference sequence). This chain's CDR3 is CASRKTGDTSQPQHF. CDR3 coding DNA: TGTGCCAGTAGGAAGACAGGGGACACCAGCCAGCCCCAGCATTTT.

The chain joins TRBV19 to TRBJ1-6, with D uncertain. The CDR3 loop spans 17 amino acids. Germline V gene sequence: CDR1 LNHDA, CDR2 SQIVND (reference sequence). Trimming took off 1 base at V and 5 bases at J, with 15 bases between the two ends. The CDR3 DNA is TGTGCCAGTAGTATAGGGGCCGTCGTCCTAAATAATTCACCCCTCCACTTT. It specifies CASSIGAVVLNNSPLHF.

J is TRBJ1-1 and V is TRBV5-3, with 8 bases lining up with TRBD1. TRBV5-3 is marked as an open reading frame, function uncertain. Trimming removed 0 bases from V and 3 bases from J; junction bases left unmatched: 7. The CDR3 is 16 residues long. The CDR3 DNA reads TGTGCCAGAAGCTTGGGGGCAGGGGGCCCCGACACTGAAGCTTTCTTT. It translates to CARSLGAGGPDTEAFF.

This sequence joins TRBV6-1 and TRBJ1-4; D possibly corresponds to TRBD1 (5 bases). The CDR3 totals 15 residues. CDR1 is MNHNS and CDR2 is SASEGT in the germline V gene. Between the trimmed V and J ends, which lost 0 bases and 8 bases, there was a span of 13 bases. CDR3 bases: TGTGCCAGCAGTGAAGCCCGGGGGGTACAGGAAAAACTGTTTTTT. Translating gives CASSEARGVQEKLFF.

CDR3 nucleotides: TGTGCCAGCAGCTTACTAGCTAGCGGGGGGCCAATTACCACAGATACGCAGTATTTT. This encodes CASSLLASGGPITTDTQYF. The V gene is TRBV7-2, the J gene TRBJ2-3, with 11 bases fitting TRBD2. There are 19 residues in the CDR3. Looked up from germline, CDR1 is SGHTA and CDR2 is FQGNSA. V was pared by 2 bases and J by 2 bases, with 12 bases of the junction left unmatched.

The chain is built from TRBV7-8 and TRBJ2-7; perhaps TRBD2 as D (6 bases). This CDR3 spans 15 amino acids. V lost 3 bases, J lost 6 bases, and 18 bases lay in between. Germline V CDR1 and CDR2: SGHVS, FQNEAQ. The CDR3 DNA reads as TGTGCCAGCAGCTTGGGACTGTCCTCTTCCGCCGAGCAGTACTTC. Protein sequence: CASSLGLSSSAEQYF.

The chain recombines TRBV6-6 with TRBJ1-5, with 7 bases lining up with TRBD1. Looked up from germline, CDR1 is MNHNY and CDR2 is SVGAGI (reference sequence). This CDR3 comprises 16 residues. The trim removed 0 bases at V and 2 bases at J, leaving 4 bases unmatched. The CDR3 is CASSYSNRGGNQPQHF. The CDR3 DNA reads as TGTGCCAGCAGTTACTCGAACAGGGGCGGCAATCAGCCCCAGCATTTT.

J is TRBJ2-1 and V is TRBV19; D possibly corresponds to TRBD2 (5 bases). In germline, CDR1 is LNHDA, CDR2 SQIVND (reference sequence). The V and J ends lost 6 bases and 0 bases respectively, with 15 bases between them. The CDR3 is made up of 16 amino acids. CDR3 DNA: TGTGCCAGTAGCCCATTTACGGGGAGCTCCTACAATGAGCAGTTCTTC. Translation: CASSPFTGSSYNEQFF.

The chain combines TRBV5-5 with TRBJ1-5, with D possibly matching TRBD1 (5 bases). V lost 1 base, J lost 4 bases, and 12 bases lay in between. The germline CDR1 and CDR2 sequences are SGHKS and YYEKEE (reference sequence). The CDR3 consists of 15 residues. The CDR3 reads CASSLLQGKNQPQHF. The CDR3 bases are TGTGCCAGCAGCTTGTTGCAGGGTAAAAATCAGCCCCAGCATTTT.

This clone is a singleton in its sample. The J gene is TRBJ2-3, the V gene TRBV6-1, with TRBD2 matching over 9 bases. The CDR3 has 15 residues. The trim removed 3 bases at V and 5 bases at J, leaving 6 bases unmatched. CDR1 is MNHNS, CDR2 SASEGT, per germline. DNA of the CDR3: TGTGCCAGCAGTGATGGCGGGGGGGCCAGAGATACGCAGTATTTT. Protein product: CASSDGGGARDTQYF.

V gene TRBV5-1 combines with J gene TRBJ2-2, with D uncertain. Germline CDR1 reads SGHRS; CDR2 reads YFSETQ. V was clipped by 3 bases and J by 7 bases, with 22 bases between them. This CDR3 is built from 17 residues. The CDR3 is CASSSLAETLRVGELFF. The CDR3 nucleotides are TGCGCCAGCAGCTCGTTGGCCGAGACCCTCCGGGTCGGGGAGCTGTTTTTT.